The 3 T cell receptor beta chains reported below all come from one sample, sequenced in a study of blood T cell repertoires in COVID-19. Sequenced by immunoSEQ multiplex PCR; TCRdb stores in-frame clones only, minus some. The table lists approximately 300,000 clones, roughly nine tenths of them singletons. What was sequenced was peripheral blood. The origin of the receptors is a woman aged 45-65 years who had recovered from COVID-19.

This clone was detected only a few times. The gene calls are TRBV6-2 or TRBV6-3 and TRBJ1-5; D not certain. V was shortened by 0 bases and J by 7 bases, with 19 bases between the two germline ends. Germline lookup yields CDR1 MNHEY and CDR2 SVGEGT. The CDR3 extends over 17 amino acids. CDR3: CASSYSTPRIPGQPQHF. CDR3 nucleotide sequence: TGTGCCAGCAGTTACTCAACCCCCAGGATCCCTGGCCAGCCCCAGCATTTT.

CDR3: CATKDSLETQYF. As DNA, the CDR3 is TGTGCCACCAAAGACAGTTTAGAGACCCAGTACTTC. The chain employs TRBV6-5 and TRBJ2-5; tentative D call: TRBD1 (5 bases). Trimming removed 10 bases from V and 4 bases from J, with 13 bases in between. Germline loops: CDR1 MNHEY, CDR2 SVGAGI. The CDR3 is 12 residues long.

This chain connects TRBV2 to TRBJ1-2; weak D call: TRBD1 (6 bases). V lost 1 base to trimming and J lost 2 bases, with 14 bases between them. The CDR3 loop spans 16 amino acids. Germline CDR1 reads SNHLY; CDR2 reads FYNNEI. This CDR3 is CASSEGLQTGNYGYTF. The CDR3 coding sequence is TGTGCCAGCAGTGAAGGACTGCAAACAGGGAACTATGGCTACACCTTC.